The 26 T cell receptor beta chains reported below all come from one sample, sequenced in a study of T cells after yellow fever vaccination. A single record per CDR3 protein comes from TCRdb applying MiXCR to the 5' RACE reads. The table includes 200,000 to 250,000 distinct CDR3 sequences, 3% to 4% detected once. Sample: CD4+ T cells sorted from PBMCs, taken 10 days after the yellow fever booster vaccination. The source of these receptors is a young man who received the YFV17D yellow fever vaccine.

Many counts were recorded for this clonotype. The chain couples TRBV2 to TRBJ2-5; D ambiguous. Germline-derived CDR1 and CDR2 are SNHLY and FYNNEI. V was clipped by 10 bases and J by 2 bases, with 8 bases between them. There are 11 residues in the CDR3. The CDR3 region has the DNA TGTGCCACCGCTTTTCAAGAGACCCAGTACTTC. Protein sequence: CATAFQETQYF.

This clonotype has at least ten counts. CDR3 sequence reads: CASSTLGRGRETQYF. The DNA for the CDR3 is TGTGCCAGCAGTACGTTGGGCAGGGGGCGAGAGACCCAGTACTTC. The V and J genes are TRBV6-2 or TRBV6-3 and TRBJ2-5, with 8 bases lining up with TRBD1. Germline CDR1 MNHEY, CDR2 SVGEGT. The CDR3 consists of 15 residues. J lost 4 bases, V lost 5 bases, and 9 bases had no gene match.

This chain links TRBV28 with TRBJ1-6; 7 positions match TRBD1. The germline V gene has CDR1 MDHEN and CDR2 SYDVKM. CDR3 length: 13 residues. J lost 12 bases, V lost 2 bases, and 4 bases had no gene match. The CDR3 sequence is CASSLPQGVPLHF. The CDR3 nucleotides read TGTGCCAGCAGTTTACCCCAGGGGGTACCCCTCCACTTT.

This clonotype was picked up a small number of times. The chain is built from TRBV15 and TRBJ1-2; tentatively, D is TRBD1 (5 bases). V lost 3 bases to trimming and J lost 8 bases, with 10 bases between them. CDR1 is LNHNV, CDR2 YYDKDF, per germline (reference sequence). The CDR3 contains 12 residues. The CDR3: CATSRGGDGYTF. The CDR3 DNA reads TGTGCCACCAGCAGGGGAGGGGACGGCTACACCTTC. Complete variable domain (other parts from reference TRBV15 and TRBJ1-2): DAMVIQNPRYQVTQFGKPVTLSCSQTLNHNVMYWYQQKSSQAPKLLFHYYDKDFNNEADTPDNFQSRRPNTSFCFLDIRSPGLGDTAMYLCATSRGGDGYTFGSGTRLTVV.

Only a few counts were recorded for this clonotype. The gene calls are TRBV7-9 and TRBJ1-1; TRBD1 agrees at 7 bases. The V gene end was trimmed by 0 bases and the J gene end by 1 base; junction bases not matched to a gene: 5. CDR1 and CDR2 from the germline V gene are SEHNR and FQNEAQ (reference sequence). This CDR3 spans 16 amino acids. CDR3 loop: CASSLARRQGNTEAFF. The CDR3 region has the DNA TGTGCCAGCAGCTTAGCGCGGAGACAGGGGAACACTGAAGCTTTCTTT.

The table lists this clonotype with many counts. The rearrangement uses TRBV5-5 and TRBJ2-3; D unclear. The CDR3 loop spans 15 amino acids. Trimming left V 1 base short and J 0 bases short, with 9 bases between. In germline, CDR1 is SGHKS, CDR2 YYEKEE (reference sequence). The CDR3 nucleotides read TGTGCCAGCAGCTTGAGTCGTTCTAGCACAGATACGCAGTATTTT. It translates to CASSLSRSSTDTQYF. The whole variable domain, remainder taken from reference TRBV5-5 and TRBJ2-3, is DAGVTQSPTHLIKTRGQQVTLRCSPISGHKSVSWYQQVLGQGPQFIFQYYEKEERGRGNFPDRFSARQFPNYSSELNVNALLLGDSALYLCASSLSRSSTDTQYFGPGTRLTVL.

Many counts were recorded for this clonotype. The J gene is TRBJ2-3, the V gene TRBV20-1; D might be TRBD1 (6 bases). Germline CDR1 DFQATT, CDR2 SNEGSKA (reference sequence). CDR3 length: 11 residues. Trimming removed 7 bases at V and 5 bases at J, with 10 bases between. The CDR3 nucleotides are TGCAGTGTTATCAGGGGAGATACGCAGTATTTT. Its protein product is CSVIRGDTQYF.

This clonotype was picked up many times. CDR3 amino acids: CSATEGSMNTEAFF. The CDR3 DNA reads TGCAGTGCGACCGAGGGCTCGATGAACACTGAAGCTTTCTTT. The rearrangement uses TRBV20-1 and TRBJ1-1, with unresolved D. Germline CDR1 and CDR2: DFQATT and SNEGSKA (reference sequence). Trimming shortened V by 6 bases and J by 0 bases, and 14 bases separated the two germline ends. This CDR3 contains 14 residues.

This clonotype was recorded many times. The chain combines TRBV5-1 with TRBJ2-1; 8 bases line up with TRBD2. V lost 4 bases and J lost 9; bases outside the gene matches: 9. Germline V gene lookup returns CDR1 SGHRS and CDR2 YFSETQ. The CDR3 consists of 14 residues. CDR3 sequence reads: CASSEGAGAVEQFF. CDR3 bases: TGCGCCAGCAGCGAGGGAGCGGGGGCAGTTGAGCAGTTCTTC. The full variable domain, rest sourced from reference TRBV5-1 and TRBJ2-1, is KAGVTQTPRYLIKTRGQQVTLSCSPISGHRSVSWYQQTPGQGLQFLFEYFSETQRNKGNFPGRFSGRQFSNSRSEMNVSTLELGDSALYLCASSEGAGAVEQFFGPGTRLTVL.

This clonotype was observed at least ten times. The gene calls are TRBV5-1 and TRBJ2-3; 8 bases align to TRBD1. Per the germline V gene, CDR1 is SGHRS and CDR2 is YFSETQ. The CDR3 covers 14 residues. Germline trimming cut 3 bases from V and 2 bases from J; bases unmatched to any gene: 2. The CDR3 protein is CASSSQGATDTQYF. CDR3 bases: TGCGCCAGCAGCTCGCAGGGGGCCACAGATACGCAGTATTTT.

The rearrangement links TRBV20-1 to TRBJ1-2; D not resolved. Deletions cut 5 bases from V and 2 bases from J, with 9 bases between. CDR3 length: 12 residues. Germline values: CDR1 DFQATT, CDR2 SNEGSKA (reference sequence). The CDR3 bases are TGCAGTGCTCTAGAACAGAACTATGGCTACACCTTC. This sequence encodes CSALEQNYGYTF.

The chain recombines TRBV7-8 with TRBJ1-5; D not resolved. Germline values: CDR1 SGHVS, CDR2 FQNEAQ. Trimming removed 0 bases at V and 4 bases at J, with 10 bases between. This CDR3 is built from 15 residues. CDR3 protein: CASSLARADNQPQHF. CDR3 nucleotide sequence: TGTGCCAGCAGCTTAGCGAGGGCGGATAATCAGCCCCAGCATTTT.

The J gene is TRBJ2-2, the V gene TRBV5-1, with TRBD2 identical over 7 bases. Germline trimming cut 1 base from V and 1 base from J; bases unmatched to any gene: 4. Germline V lookup: CDR1 SGHRS, CDR2 YFSETQ. This CDR3 has 16 residues. The CDR3 DNA is TGCGCCAGCAGCTTGCAGCGCGGGGGGAACACCGGGGAGCTGTTTTTT. This translates into CASSLQRGGNTGELFF.

In this sample, this clonotype turned up a few times. The gene calls are TRBV6-5 and TRBJ2-3; no firm D call. This CDR3 has 12 amino acids. V was pared by 5 bases and J by 7 bases, with 10 bases between. Germline V CDR1 and CDR2: MNHEY, SVGAGI. CDR3 bases: TGTGCCAGCAGTACCTTAGGGAATACGCAGTATTTT. It translates to CASSTLGNTQYF.

The V and J genes are TRBV4-1 and TRBJ1-4; unclear D gene. CDR1 and CDR2 (germline): MGHRA, YSYEKL. The V gene lost 1 base and the J gene lost 3 bases, with 9 bases spanning the gap. This CDR3 is built from 15 residues. Here the CDR3 reads CASSQVPGANEKLFF. DNA of the CDR3: TGCGCCAGCAGCCAAGTGCCCGGGGCTAATGAAAAACTGTTTTTT.

This clonotype was found many times. DNA of the CDR3: TGCGCCAGCAGCTTGGAACCACTGCCGGGAACCGGGGAGCTGTTTTTT. This codes for CASSLEPLPGTGELFF. The rearrangement links TRBV5-1 to TRBJ2-2; TRBD2 might be the D (5 bases). The CDR3 sequence is 16 residues long. Deletions cut 0 bases from V and 5 bases from J, with 14 bases between. Per germline, CDR1 SGHRS and CDR2 YFSETQ.

The chain is built from TRBV12-3 or TRBV12-4 and TRBJ1-4, with D tentatively TRBD1 (6 bases). The CDR3 consists of 17 residues. The V end lost 7 bases, the J end lost 8 bases, and 26 bases lay between the germline ends. The CDR3 coding sequence is TGTGCCAGCACCATCTCGACAGGAAATCTCCGTCAAGAAAAACTGTTTTTT. Protein product: CASTISTGNLRQEKLFF.

This clonotype was found a few times. This rearrangement joins TRBV3-1 to TRBJ2-7; D is unresolved. This CDR3 contains 14 residues. CDR1 and CDR2 from the germline V gene are LGHDT and YNNKEL (reference sequence). V was clipped by 3 bases and J by 4 bases, with 13 bases between them. The CDR3 nucleotides read TGTGCCAGCAGCCAGGGTCCAAAACTTTACGAGCAGTACTTC. Protein: CASSQGPKLYEQYF.

The chain has TRBV6-6 and TRBJ1-6; TRBD1 matches 9 bases. Unmatched junction bases numbered 10, after V lost 3 bases and J lost 10 bases. In germline, CDR1 is MNHNY, CDR2 SVGAGI (reference sequence). The CDR3 runs to 16 residues. The CDR3 DNA is TGTGCCAGCAGTTATGGGGGACAGGGCTCGGGCTCACCCCTCCACTTT. Protein sequence: CASSYGGQGSGSPLHF.

The rearrangement joins TRBV10-3 to TRBJ1-1; maybe TRBD1 (6 bases). Trimming pared 6 bases from V and 6 bases from J, leaving 11 bases between. CDR1 is ENHRY, CDR2 SYGVKD, per germline. The CDR3 contains 12 residues. CDR3 loop: CAISREGAEAFF. The CDR3 coding sequence is TGTGCCATCAGCAGGGAGGGGGCTGAAGCTTTCTTT.

This clonotype came up many times. This chain links TRBV28 with TRBJ2-3; 9 bases fit TRBD2. From germline, CDR1 is MDHEN and CDR2 SYDVKM. V was pared by 5 bases and J by 7 bases, with 19 bases of the junction left unmatched. The CDR3 is made up of 18 amino acids. Here the CDR3 DNA reads TGTGCCAGCAGTCATCTCCTCTTGACTAGCGGACTACCCCATACGCAGTATTTT. Amino acids: CASSHLLLTSGLPHTQYF.

This clonotype was recorded many times. This chain uses TRBV7-6 with TRBJ2-7; tentatively, D is TRBD1 or TRBD2 (6 bases each). V shed 3 bases and J shed 6 bases, with 18 bases lying between them. CDR1 and CDR2 (germline): SGHVS, FNYEAQ. The CDR3 length is 15 residues. The CDR3 DNA sequence: TGTGCCAGCAGCTTGGAGGTTAGGGGGGACGGCGAGCAGTACTTC. Its translation: CASSLEVRGDGEQYF.

This clonotype turned up a few times. The gene calls are TRBV7-9 and TRBJ2-1; tentative D call: TRBD2 (8 bases). Germline V gene lookup returns CDR1 SEHNR and CDR2 FQNEAQ (reference sequence). The CDR3 spans 16 residues. V shed 4 bases and J shed 4 bases, with 17 bases lying between them. CDR3 loop: CASSSRGGLGYNEQFF. The DNA of the CDR3 is TGTGCCAGCAGCTCCAGGGGGGGACTAGGATACAATGAGCAGTTCTTC.

This clonotype has ten or more counts. The rearrangement joins TRBV7-9 to TRBJ1-5, with 9 bases fitting TRBD1. The length of the CDR3 is 15 residues. The ends lost 5 bases at V and 7 bases at J; junction bases unmatched: 9. From germline, CDR1 is SEHNR and CDR2 FQNEAQ (reference sequence). DNA of the CDR3: TGTGCCAGCAGCCCCCAGGGACAGGGAGTCCAGCCCCAGCATTTT. Residues: CASSPQGQGVQPQHF.

This clonotype was recorded many times. The genes are TRBV12-3 or TRBV12-4 and TRBJ1-4, with D unclear. This CDR3 has 14 residues. V lost 1 base, J lost 8 bases, and 11 bases lay in between. CDR3 amino acids: CASSLVGRGEKLFF. CDR3 coding DNA: TGTGCCAGCAGTTTAGTGGGTCGTGGAGAAAAACTGTTTTTT.

This clonotype came up many times. CDR3 residues: CAIRGAGGNTGELFF. The CDR3 DNA follows: TGTGCCATCAGAGGAGCGGGGGGGAACACCGGGGAGCTGTTTTTT. The J gene is TRBJ2-2, the V gene TRBV10-3, with TRBD2 matching over 9 bases. J was trimmed by 1 base and V by 6 bases; bases with no gene match: 3. The CDR3 has 15 residues. The germline V gene encodes CDR1 ENHRY and CDR2 SYGVKD.